This T cell receptor (beta chain) appears in the sequencing data of a study of blood T cells in healthy people across ages. Overall study findings and caveats: Diversity of TCR beta per million T cells declined in a roughly linear way with age. PBMCs that were unsorted prevented a conclusive naive versus antigen-experienced comparison.

Germline V gene data show CDR1 as SGHDT and CDR2 as YYEEEE. This CDR3 comprises 15 residues. V was pared by 1 base and J by 8 bases, with 8 bases of the junction left unmatched. This clonotype was recorded at least ten times. The antigen is not known. Total RNA amounts of at least 6 micrograms were extracted per sample. The authors ran a second PCR of about 6 to 11 cycles using a sample-barcoded 5' primer and a J-beta primer mix. One entry per CDR3 protein, called by TCRdb with MiXCR from the 5' RACE reads. The sample includes some 290,000 distinct CDR3 sequences, roughly 27% of them seen just once. Sequencing input: blood. The J gene is TRBJ2-5, the V gene TRBV5-6; 10 bases map to TRBD1. The TCR sequence derives from a woman aged 65 to 85 in good health. This chain's CDR3 is CASSLTTGQGGTQYF. The CDR3 DNA follows: TGTGCCAGCAGCTTGACTACCGGACAGGGGGGTACCCAGTACTTC.